This TCR beta chain was identified in a study of identical twins. Study-level findings and limits: Insertions were fewer in abundant cord blood beta clonotypes, whereas memory repertoires showed none of this pattern. With beta out-of-frame sequences, excess sharing by twins was weaker.

A note on this clonotype: Its matching antigen is unknown.

CDR1 and CDR2 (germline): SGHAT, FQDESV (reference sequence). V lost 5 bases to trimming and J lost 2 bases; unmatched junction nucleotides: 19. There are 19 residues in the CDR3. MiXCR, run by TCRdb on the 5' RACE reads, gives a single entry per CDR3 protein. The data show about 890,000 distinct CDR3 sequences, over 9% seen once. The data also belong to a second study, concerning yellow fever vaccine responses in identical twins.

The sample comprised PBMCs. The V and J genes are TRBV11-1 and TRBJ2-3, with 7 bases lining up with TRBD2. The sequence was obtained from a woman in her late teens or twenties in good health. The CDR3 loop reads CASSIRGGPPSPLTDTQYF. In DNA form, the CDR3 reads TGTGCCAGCAGCATTAGGGGAGGGCCTCCCTCTCCTCTCACAGATACGCAGTATTTT.